A selection of T cell receptor beta chains follows, all from one sample in a study of blood T cell repertoires in COVID-19. Repertoires were generated with immunoSEQ multiplex PCR, while TCRdb's copy carries only in-frame clones and drops some. The sample includes about 130,000 clones, 79% of them seen just once. The specimen sequenced was peripheral blood. All receptors come from a man in his forties with active or convalescent COVID-19. CDR3s include the opening cysteine and the closing phenylalanine or tryptophan. The D gene is left open where the match is weak. Expanded clones are given a class, and other clones once, few, many or no size at all.

CASSFREGHEQYF	TGTGCCAGCAGCTTCAGGGAGGGACACGAGCAGTACTTC	TRBV5-4	TRBJ2-7	TRBD2	NA
CASRGAGGNTIYF	TGTGCCAGTAGGGGGGCAGGTGGAAACACCATATATTTT	TRBV19	TRBJ1-3	NA	NA
CACKLKRADTQYF	TGTGCTTGCAAACTGAAACGGGCAGATACGCAGTATTTT	TRBV12-3/TRBV12-4	TRBJ2-3	NA	once
CASSSPNSYEQYF	TGTGCCAGCAGCTCCCCGAACAGCTACGAGCAGTACTTC	TRBV7-2	TRBJ2-7	NA	few
CASSLSPTSFREGSYNEQFF	TGCGCCAGCAGCTTGTCCCCCACGAGCTTCAGGGAGGGCTCCTACAATGAGCAGTTCTTC	TRBV5-1	TRBJ2-1	TRBD2	NA
CASSNSLLNTEAFF	TGTGCCAGCAGTAACAGCTTACTTAACACTGAAGCTTTCTTT	TRBV2	TRBJ1-1	NA	NA
CAWSTDRAFGAFF	TGTGCCTGGAGTACGGACAGGGCTTTTGGGGCTTTCTTT	TRBV30	TRBJ1-1	TRBD1	NA
CASSVGGGGNGGYTF	TGTGCCAGCAGCGTAGGGGGAGGGGGAAACGGTGGCTACACCTTC	TRBV9	TRBJ1-2	NA	NA
CATSEQTSGGTGELFF	TGTGCCACCAGTGAACAGACTAGCGGGGGTACCGGGGAGCTGTTTTTT	TRBV24-1	TRBJ2-2	TRBD2	NA
CASSLVWLNQPQHF	TGTGCCAGCAGCTTAGTTTGGCTGAATCAGCCCCAGCATTTT	TRBV7-2	TRBJ1-5	NA	once
CAISAGLETQYF	TGTGCCATCTCTGCGGGCCTGGAGACCCAGTACTTC	TRBV10-3	TRBJ2-5	NA	NA
CASSQERGQGYEKLFF	TGCGCCAGCAGCCAAGAGAGGGGACAGGGGTATGAAAAACTGTTTTTT	TRBV4-3	TRBJ1-4	TRBD1	NA
CASSKGVRRQPNYGYTF	TGTGCCAGCAGCAAAGGGGTACGCCGCCAACCAAACTATGGCTACACCTTC	TRBV7-2	TRBJ1-2	NA	NA
CASSLGQGWDQPQHF	TGTGCCAGCAGCTTAGGACAGGGGTGGGATCAGCCCCAGCATTTT	TRBV11-2	TRBJ1-5	TRBD1	NA
CASSHPRGVHTDTQYF	TGCGCCAGCAGCCATCCCCGGGGGGTACACACAGATACGCAGTATTTT	TRBV4-1	TRBJ2-3	TRBD2	NA
CASTTSGVANEKLFF	TGTGCCAGCACCACAAGCGGGGTGGCTAATGAAAAACTGTTTTTT	TRBV6-1	TRBJ1-4	NA	NA
CASSPPGPYGYTF	TGTGCCAGCAGCCCGCCAGGGCCCTATGGCTACACCTTC	TRBV5-4	TRBJ1-2	NA	NA
CASSSGVGDEQFF	TGTGCCAGCAGCTCTGGGGTCGGGGATGAGCAGTTCTTC	TRBV7-2	TRBJ2-1	NA	NA
CATSAPGAGPSSGNTIYF	TGTGCCACCAGTGCCCCTGGAGCGGGACCGAGCTCTGGAAACACCATATATTTT	TRBV24-1	TRBJ1-3	NA	NA
CAIALAGARTWNEQFF	TGTGCCATCGCACTAGCGGGAGCTAGGACCTGGAATGAGCAGTTCTTC	TRBV7-2	TRBJ2-1	TRBD2	NA
CASSQDMASPETQYF	TGCGCCAGCAGCCAAGATATGGCTTCTCCGGAGACCCAGTACTTC	TRBV4-1	TRBJ2-5	NA	NA
CASSPQRGRRETQYF	TGCGCCAGCAGCCCACAGCGGGGCAGACGAGAGACCCAGTACTTC	TRBV4-1	TRBJ2-5	TRBD2	NA
CASSSGGTGNRMGF	TGTGCCAGCAGTTCAGGGGGGACAGGGAACAGAATGGGTTTT	TRBV7-2	TRBJ1-6	TRBD1	NA
CASSPGLTGAYEQYF	TGTGCCAGCAGCCCCGGTCTGACAGGGGCCTACGAGCAGTACTTC	TRBV11-2	TRBJ2-7	TRBD1	NA
CASSHRDRGSYNEQFF	TGTGCCAGCAGCCACCGGGACAGGGGGTCCTACAATGAGCAGTTCTTC	TRBV6-2/TRBV6-3	TRBJ2-1	TRBD1	NA
CASSLEGITDTQYF	TGTGCCAGCAGCCTAGAGGGTATCACAGATACGCAGTATTTT	TRBV7-3	TRBJ2-3	NA	NA
CASSYSAQGLNTEAFF	TGTGCCAGCAGTTACTCAGCCCAGGGGCTGAACACTGAAGCTTTCTTT	TRBV6-5	TRBJ1-1	NA	few
CSASRTGALNSPLHF	TGCAGTGCTAGTAGGACAGGGGCCTTGAATTCACCCCTCCACTTT	TRBV20-1	TRBJ1-6	TRBD1	NA
CASESPGAGNTIYF	TGTGCCAGCGAGTCTCCAGGGGCTGGAAACACCATATATTTT	TRBV3-1/TRBV3-2	TRBJ1-3	NA	NA
CASSVSFSDYGYTF	TGCGCCAGCAGCGTGAGCTTTAGTGACTATGGCTACACCTTC	TRBV5-1	TRBJ1-2	NA	NA
CASSESPGQGANEQYF	TGTGCCAGCAGTGAATCCCCGGGACAGGGGGCTAACGAGCAGTACTTC	TRBV2	TRBJ2-7	TRBD1	NA
CASSQEVGLLGVNEQFF	TGTGCCAGCAGCCAAGAAGTGGGACTGCTCGGGGTCAATGAGCAGTTCTTC	TRBV4-2	TRBJ2-1	NA	NA
CATSDPGQGNEKLFF	TGTGCCACCAGTGATCCTGGACAGGGAAATGAAAAACTGTTTTTT	TRBV24-1	TRBJ1-4	TRBD1	many
CASSMQGMNTEAFF	TGTGCCAGCTCAATGCAGGGGATGAACACTGAAGCTTTCTTT	TRBV18	TRBJ1-1	NA	NA
CASSIQGILNTEAFF	TGTGCCAGTAGTATTCAGGGGATTTTGAACACTGAAGCTTTCTTT	TRBV19	TRBJ1-1	NA	NA
CASSLTGNSNQPQHF	TGTGCCAGCAGCTTAACAGGGAATAGCAATCAGCCCCAGCATTTT	TRBV11-2	TRBJ1-5	NA	NA